The present T cell receptor beta chain was sequenced within a study of shared T cell receptors in the human thymus. CDR1 is MNHNS and CDR2 is SASEGT in the germline V gene. V was pared by 1 base and J by 2 bases, with 7 bases between. The CDR3 is made up of 14 amino acids. The data were produced by immunoSEQ multiplex PCR, yet TCRdb's version contains in-frame clones alone and is incomplete. The data show some 700,000 clones, 85% to 90% seen once. The sample holds one count of this clone. These data are also associated with another study on human thymus T cells. From that report: Repertoires sampled from thymus and blood appeared biased in V and J gene usage.

This receptor was identified in a boy younger than two with a congenital heart defect. The V gene is TRBV6-1, the J gene TRBJ2-3; D might be TRBD1 (5 bases). Specimen: thymocytes. The CDR3 nucleotides are TGTGCCAGCAGTGAAGGGGGCCCCACAGATACGCAGTATTTT. Its translation is CASSEGGPTDTQYF.